This TCR beta chain was documented in a study of T cell changes during pregnancy in multiple sclerosis. The CDR3 runs to 16 residues. The trim removed 0 bases at V and 12 bases at J, leaving 16 bases unmatched. The germline V gene encodes CDR1 SGDLS and CDR2 YYNGEE. Sequencing was performed with immunoSEQ multiplex PCR; in TCRdb, only in-frame clones are kept and a portion is missing. The sample contains tens of thousands of clones, about 91% of which appear only once. The gene calls are TRBV9 and TRBJ2-5; 8 bases align to TRBD1. Material: CD4+ T cells from peripheral blood mononuclear cells, obtained in the third trimester of pregnancy. The TCR comes from a female donor in good health, enrolled as a control in a pregnancy study. The chain's CDR3 is CASSVAPAGGQWAKYF. In DNA, the CDR3 is TGTGCCAGCAGCGTAGCTCCGGCAGGGGGCCAGTGGGCAAAGTACTTC. The whole variable domain, filled in from reference TRBV9 and TRBJ2-5, reads DSGVTQTPKHLITATGQRVTLRCSPRSGDLSVYWYQQSLDQGLQFLIQYYNGEERAKGNILERFSAQQFPDLHSELNLSSLELGDSALYFCASSVAPAGGQWAKYFGPGTRLLVL.